What follows are 29 T cell receptor beta chains derived from one specimen sequenced in a study of beta chain features in type 1 diabetes. Overall study results and limits: Type 1 diabetes patients showed a moderate but significant shortening of TCRB CDR3s in all four CD4+ subsets.

Expressed TCRB transcripts were sequenced because the entire RNA isolate underwent reverse transcription. Sequencing was performed with immunoSEQ multiplex PCR; in TCRdb, only in-frame clones are kept and a portion is missing. The table records about 370,000 clones, roughly 9.8% of them present only once. No antigen has been assigned to these receptors. The specimen was central memory CD4+ T cells from blood. The receptors shown here come from a man aged 25 to 45 with type 1 diabetes.

This clone was found a few times. V and J are TRBV5-1 and TRBJ2-3, with TRBD2 identical over 10 bases. The CDR3 spans 16 residues. Unmatched junction bases numbered 7, after V lost 4 bases and J lost 2 bases. The germline gives CDR1 SGHRS, CDR2 YFSETQ. The CDR3: CASSIVLAGNTDTQYF. The DNA for the CDR3 is TGCGCCAGCAGCATTGTACTAGCGGGAAACACAGATACGCAGTATTTT.

This clone was counted a few times. The genes are TRBV4-3 and TRBJ2-3, with TRBD2 matching over 14 bases. With V trimmed by 6 bases and J by 4 bases, 12 bases remained unmatched. The CDR3 consists of 18 residues. CDR1 LGHNA and CDR2 YSLEER come from the germline V gene. The CDR3 nucleotides read TGCGCCAGCAGTTATTCCGGGACTAGCGGGGGAAACGCAGATACGCAGTATTTT. Its translation: CASSYSGTSGGNADTQYF.

This clone was observed a few times. The genes are TRBV19 and TRBJ1-1; D remains ambiguous. V lost 6 bases and J 4 bases, leaving 9 bases between the germline ends. The CDR3 contains 12 residues. Germline CDR1 reads LNHDA; CDR2 reads SQIVND (reference sequence). The CDR3 spells CASRDFRTEAFF. The CDR3 DNA follows: TGTGCCAGTAGGGACTTTCGCACTGAAGCTTTCTTT.

This clone was seen more than once but under ten times. This chain links TRBV27 with TRBJ2-4; D is tentatively TRBD1 or TRBD2 (5 bases each). Germline assignment: CDR1 MNHEY and CDR2 SMNVEV (reference sequence). This CDR3 is 13 amino acids long. V dropped 5 bases and J dropped 8 bases, with 13 bases sitting between them. CDR3 in DNA: TGTGCCAGCAGTAAGACCGGGACGGACATTCAGTACTTC. Translating gives CASSKTGTDIQYF.

In its sample, this clone was seen a few times. The chain employs TRBV27 and TRBJ1-2; 7 nucleotides agree with TRBD1. The junction had 12 bases not matched to a gene; V was cut back by 5 bases and J by 9 bases. The CDR3 runs to 14 residues. Germline CDR1 and CDR2: MNHEY and SMNVEV (reference sequence). The CDR3 coding sequence is TGTGCCAGCAGTCTCGAGAGCCGGACAGGTAGCTACACCTTC. This translates into CASSLESRTGSYTF.

This rearrangement joins TRBV7-3 to TRBJ2-3, with 11 bases lining up with TRBD2. CDR1 is SGHTA, CDR2 FQGTGA, per germline. The CDR3 length is 19 residues. V was pared by 2 bases and J by 5 bases, with 15 bases of the junction left unmatched. The CDR3 reads CASSLPPPGTSGEVDTQYF. The CDR3 nucleotides are TGTGCCAGCAGCTTACCCCCCCCCGGGACTAGCGGAGAGGTAGATACGCAGTATTTT.

CDR3 DNA sequence: TGTGCCAGCAGCTTAAGGACTAGCGGCACCGGGGAGCTGTTTTTT. This gives the protein CASSLRTSGTGELFF. This sequence joins TRBV7-8 and TRBJ2-2; 10 bases map to TRBD2. The CDR3 runs to 15 residues. After removal of 2 bases from V and 4 bases from J, the junction contained 1 base not matched to a gene. Germline loops: CDR1 SGHVS, CDR2 FQNEAQ. Variable domain in full (rest from reference TRBV7-8 and TRBJ2-2): GAGVSQSPRYKVAKRGQDVALRCDPISGHVSLFWYQQALGQGPEFLTYFQNEAQLDKSGLPSDRFFAERPEGSVSTLKIQRTQQEDSAVYLCASSLRTSGTGELFFGEGSRLTVL.

The rearrangement joins TRBV7-9 to TRBJ2-7, with TRBD1 matching over 7 bases. This CDR3 comprises 17 residues. Losses at the gene ends were 2 bases for V and 2 bases for J; bases not matched to a gene: 12. Looked up from germline, CDR1 is SEHNR and CDR2 is FQNEAQ (reference sequence). The CDR3 nucleotides read TGTGCCAGCAGCTTATTACGTTTGCGACAGGGTACCTACGAGCAGTACTTC. Encoded protein: CASSLLRLRQGTYEQYF.

The chain combines TRBV5-4 with TRBJ2-5; 12 positions match TRBD1. The CDR3 extends over 14 amino acids. Germline V gene sequence: CDR1 SGHNT, CDR2 YYREEE (reference sequence). With 6 bases clipped from V and 5 bases from J, the junction kept 5 bases outside the gene matches. CDR3 nucleotide sequence: TGTGCCAGCACCCGGGACAGGGGGCGGGAGACCCAGTACTTC. Its translation: CASTRDRGRETQYF.

A word on this clone: At one end, the junction sequence differs from germline, possibly due to a read error. The chain has TRBV19 and TRBJ1-5; the match to TRBD1 covers 7 bases. The CDR3 is 15 residues long. Germline loops: CDR1 LNHDA, CDR2 SQIVND (reference sequence). The CDR3 is CASSSHRDRNRPQHF. The CDR3 DNA reads TGTGCCAGTAGTTCGCACCGGGACAGAAATCGGCCCCAGCATTTT.

This clone turned up a few times. This sequence joins TRBV10-3 and TRBJ2-3; 13 bases are a match to TRBD2. Unmatched junction bases numbered 11, after V lost 5 bases and J lost 6 bases. The CDR3 covers 17 residues. From germline, CDR1 is ENHRY and CDR2 SYGVKD. The CDR3 spells CAISSTSGRAASDTQYF. The CDR3 nucleotides are TGTGCCATCAGTTCAACTAGCGGGAGGGCAGCCAGTGATACGCAGTATTTT.

This clone was seen more than once but under ten times. The chain couples TRBV4-1 to TRBJ2-1; possible D gene TRBD1, 6 bases. The CDR3 is 14 amino acids. Germline lookup yields CDR1 MGHRA and CDR2 YSYEKL. V was clipped by 0 bases and J by 9 bases, with 12 bases between them. The CDR3 nucleotides are TGCGCCAGCAGCCAAGAGGGGGCTTCCAGTGAGCAGTTCTTC. Residues: CASSQEGASSEQFF.

The rearrangement links TRBV20-1 to TRBJ2-7; D is ambiguous. This CDR3 has 11 amino acids. Germline V lookup: CDR1 DFQATT, CDR2 SNEGSKA (reference sequence). V lost 6 bases and J 2 bases, leaving 8 bases between the germline ends. The CDR3 is CSAKDAYEQYF. The CDR3 DNA reads TGCAGTGCCAAGGACGCCTACGAGCAGTACTTC.

This clone was detected only a few times. The CDR3: CASSPGTGPYEQYF. Here the CDR3 DNA reads TGTGCCAGCTCCCCCGGGACAGGGCCTTACGAGCAGTACTTC. The J gene is TRBJ2-7, the V gene TRBV18, with TRBD1 identical over 9 bases. Germline V gene sequence: CDR1 KGHSH, CDR2 LQKENI. CDR3 length: 14 residues. V lost 6 bases and J lost 4; bases outside the gene matches: 7.

This clone was seen a handful of times. This sequence joins TRBV28 and TRBJ1-3; possibly TRBD1 for D (5 bases). V lost 4 bases, J lost 1 base, and 8 bases lay in between. Germline CDR1 MDHEN, CDR2 SYDVKM. The CDR3 runs to 14 residues. As DNA, the CDR3 is TGTGCCAGCAGTTCAGGGTCGTCTGGAAACACCATATATTTT. It specifies CASSSGSSGNTIYF.

Only a few counts were recorded for this clone. This chain uses TRBV7-9 with TRBJ2-3; D possibly corresponds to TRBD1 (6 bases). The CDR3 length is 14 residues. V was trimmed by 2 bases and J by 1 base, leaving 7 bases between them. The germline CDR1 and CDR2 sequences are SEHNR and FQNEAQ (reference sequence). CDR3 protein: CASSLRQGTDTQYF. Here the CDR3 DNA reads TGTGCCAGCAGCTTAAGACAGGGCACAGATACGCAGTATTTT.

This clone was seen many times. CDR3 DNA: TGTGCCAGCAGTTTCTCGGGGGCCCGTAGCAATCAGCCCCAGCATTTT. This gives the protein CASSFSGARSNQPQHF. This chain uses TRBV28 with TRBJ1-5; TRBD1 might be the D (6 bases). V dropped 3 bases and J dropped 0 bases, with 12 bases sitting between them. The length of the CDR3 is 16 residues. Germline CDR1 MDHEN, CDR2 SYDVKM.

V usage is TRBV5-6 and J usage is TRBJ1-2; D not certain. This CDR3 region has 14 residues. Between the trimmed V and J ends, which lost 0 bases and 3 bases, there was a span of 9 bases. CDR1 and CDR2 (germline): SGHDT, YYEEEE. CDR3 loop: CASSLALGHYGYTF. DNA of the CDR3: TGTGCCAGCAGCTTGGCACTTGGGCACTATGGCTACACCTTC.

This clone was observed a handful of times. The chain links TRBV28 to TRBJ1-2; D is unresolved. The CDR3 is 14 amino acids. CDR1 and CDR2 (germline): MDHEN, SYDVKM. The ends were cut back, 3 bases at V and 6 bases at J, with 14 bases in the middle. The CDR3 reads CASSLSHTQHGYTF. The CDR3 region has the DNA TGTGCCAGCAGTTTGAGTCATACTCAGCATGGCTACACCTTC.

This clone has only a few counts. Relative to the germline gene, one junction end is altered; a read error may explain this. The chain couples TRBV5-4 to TRBJ2-3; D remains ambiguous. There are 13 residues in the CDR3. Per germline, CDR1 SGHNT and CDR2 YYREEE (reference sequence). CDR3 amino acids: CASSQDVADTQYF. The CDR3 bases are TGCGCCAGCAGCCAAGACGTCGCAGATACGCAGTATTTT.

The chain is built from TRBV28 and TRBJ2-7; D gene uncertain. The CDR3 covers 12 residues. With 6 bases removed from V and 5 bases from J, the gap between germline ends came to 11 bases. In germline, CDR1 is MDHEN, CDR2 SYDVKM. The CDR3 protein is CASSRRIDEQYF. In DNA, the CDR3 is TGTGCCAGCAGCAGACGGATAGACGAGCAGTACTTC.

The chain links TRBV20-1 to TRBJ1-1; D is undetermined. Looked up from germline, CDR1 is DFQATT and CDR2 is SNEGSKA (reference sequence). The CDR3 runs 11 residues. V lost 2 bases and J lost 4, with 5 bases in between. CDR3 DNA sequence: TGCAGTGCTAGAATATCCACTGAAGCTTTCTTT. As protein: CSARISTEAFF.

There are a few counts of this clone. The rearrangement uses TRBV28 and TRBJ1-2, with a tentative D call TRBD1 (5 bases). The CDR3 consists of 15 residues. Germline loops: CDR1 MDHEN, CDR2 SYDVKM. V gave up 6 bases and J gave up 5 bases, with 19 bases separating them. For the CDR3, the DNA is TGTGCCAGCAGCGTTGCCCAAAAGGGGATGTATGGCTACACCTTC. Protein: CASSVAQKGMYGYTF.

In its sample, this clone was seen many times. V usage is TRBV4-3 and J usage is TRBJ2-4, with TRBD2 matching over 9 bases. The length of the CDR3 is 18 residues. The V and J ends lost 0 bases and 0 bases, in that order; junction bases with no gene match: 6. The V gene's germline CDR1 is LGHNA and CDR2 YSLEER. CDR3 sequence (DNA): TGCGCCAGCAGCCAAGATGTTGGACTAGCGACAGCCAAAAACATTCAGTACTTC. This codes for CASSQDVGLATAKNIQYF.

A few counts support this clone. V and J are TRBV5-1 and TRBJ1-2, with D possibly matching TRBD1 (5 bases). The V end lost 4 bases, the J end lost 5 bases, and 18 bases lay between the germline ends. The CDR3 sequence is 15 residues long. The V gene's germline CDR1 is SGHRS and CDR2 YFSETQ. This CDR3 reads CASSDPGRREYGYTF. The DNA for the CDR3 is TGCGCCAGCAGCGACCCGGGACGGAGAGAGTATGGCTACACCTTC.

The table lists this clone with a few counts. The chain joins TRBV28 to TRBJ2-7; tentative D call: TRBD2 (6 bases). Germline V gene sequence: CDR1 MDHEN, CDR2 SYDVKM. The CDR3 length is 15 residues. Deletions cut 1 base from V and 3 bases from J, with 13 bases between. The CDR3 loop is CASSLSGARSYEQYF. The CDR3 DNA follows: TGTGCCAGCAGTTTATCGGGAGCGCGAAGCTACGAGCAGTACTTC.

This clone was found a few times. V is TRBV7-9 and J is TRBJ1-5, with 8 bases identical to TRBD1. CDR1 is SEHNR, CDR2 FQNEAQ, per germline (reference sequence). The ends lost 4 bases at V and 5 bases at J; junction bases unmatched: 10. This CDR3 comprises 16 residues. The CDR3 sequence is CASSSTRDRGDQPQHF. The CDR3 DNA is TGTGCCAGCAGCTCGACGCGTGACAGGGGAGATCAGCCCCAGCATTTT.

This clone was seen a few times. The chain uses TRBV28 and TRBJ2-2, with D maybe TRBD1 (6 bases). The CDR3 has 13 amino acids. Trimming removed 6 bases from V and 4 bases from J, with 9 bases in between. The germline gives CDR1 MDHEN, CDR2 SYDVKM. CDR3 sequence reads: CASRWGRTGELFF. The CDR3 DNA is TGTGCCAGCAGGTGGGGGCGCACCGGGGAGCTGTTTTTT.

This chain connects TRBV9 to TRBJ1-2; TRBD1 might be the D (6 bases). Germline V gives CDR1 SGDLS, CDR2 YYNGEE. CDR3 size: 15 residues. V lost 0 bases and J lost 7, with 16 bases in between. CDR3 in amino acids: CASSVDQGRAGGYTF. The CDR3 coding sequence is TGTGCCAGCAGCGTAGACCAGGGGAGGGCCGGTGGCTACACCTTC.